The 4 T cell receptor beta chains reported below all come from one sample, sequenced in a study of T cell changes during pregnancy in multiple sclerosis. The method was immunoSEQ multiplex PCR; TCRdb's version includes in-frame clones alone and lacks a portion of them. This sample has some 27,000 clones, with nearly 90% found just once. The sequencing used CD4+ T cells from peripheral blood mononuclear cells, collected in the second trimester of pregnancy. The origin of the receptors is a female donor with multiple sclerosis, enrolled in a pregnancy study.

This chain connects TRBV7-2 to TRBJ2-5; TRBD2 is a possible D gene (6 bases). The germline V gene has CDR1 SGHTA and CDR2 FQGNSA. Between the trimmed V and J ends, which lost 1 base and 5 bases, there was a span of 8 bases. CDR3 length: 13 residues. The CDR3 sequence is CASSLVGGETQYF. The CDR3, as DNA: TGTGCCAGCAGCTTAGTCGGGGGTGAGACCCAGTACTTC.

This chain connects TRBV7-9 to TRBJ1-5, with D tentatively TRBD1 (5 bases). Germline CDR1 is SEHNR and CDR2 is FQNEAQ (reference sequence). V was shortened by 2 bases and J by 0 bases, with 8 bases between the two germline ends. This CDR3 has 15 amino acids. In DNA form, the CDR3 reads TGTGCCAGCAGCTTACAGGGTGCTAGCAATCAGCCCCAGCATTTT. It specifies CASSLQGASNQPQHF.

This sequence joins TRBV28 and TRBJ2-7, with TRBD1 identical over 9 bases. The J segment lost 6 bases and the V segment lost 3 bases, leaving 6 bases of the junction unmatched. The CDR3 covers 14 residues. From germline, CDR1 is MDHEN and CDR2 SYDVKM. CDR3 sequence reads: CASSFGDRVSEQYF. The DNA of the CDR3 is TGTGCCAGCAGTTTTGGGGACAGGGTCTCCGAGCAGTACTTC.

This clone came up a few times. V and J are TRBV5-1 and TRBJ1-2, with 8 bases matching TRBD1. The CDR3 runs to 15 residues. The ends lost 3 bases at V and 2 bases at J; junction bases unmatched: 6. Germline CDR1 reads SGHRS; CDR2 reads YFSETQ. CDR3 nucleotides: TGCGCCAGCAGCTATCAAACAGGGGGGAACTATGGCTACACCTTC. Protein: CASSYQTGGNYGYTF.